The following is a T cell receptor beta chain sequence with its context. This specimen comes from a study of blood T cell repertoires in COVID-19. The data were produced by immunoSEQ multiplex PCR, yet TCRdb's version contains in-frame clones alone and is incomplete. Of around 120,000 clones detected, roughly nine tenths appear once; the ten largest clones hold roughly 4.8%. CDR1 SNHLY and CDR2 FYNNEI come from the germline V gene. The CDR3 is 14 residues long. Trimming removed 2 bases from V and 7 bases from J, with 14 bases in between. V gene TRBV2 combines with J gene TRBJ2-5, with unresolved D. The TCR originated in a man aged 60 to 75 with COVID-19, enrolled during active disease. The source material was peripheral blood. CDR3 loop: CASSELAGLWTQYF. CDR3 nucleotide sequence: TGTGCCAGCAGTGAATTGGCAGGCTTATGGACCCAGTACTTC.